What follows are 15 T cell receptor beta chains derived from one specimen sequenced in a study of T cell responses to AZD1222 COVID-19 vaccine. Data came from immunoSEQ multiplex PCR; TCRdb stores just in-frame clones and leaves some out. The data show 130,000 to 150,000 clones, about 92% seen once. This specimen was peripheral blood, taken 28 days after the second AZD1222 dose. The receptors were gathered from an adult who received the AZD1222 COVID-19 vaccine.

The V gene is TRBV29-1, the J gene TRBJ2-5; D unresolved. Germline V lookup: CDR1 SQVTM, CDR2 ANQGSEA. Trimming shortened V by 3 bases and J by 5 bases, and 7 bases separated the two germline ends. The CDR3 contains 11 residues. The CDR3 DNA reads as TGCAGCGTTGATAACGGGGAGACCCAGTACTTC. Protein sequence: CSVDNGETQYF. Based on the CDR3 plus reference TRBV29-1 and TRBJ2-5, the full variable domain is SAVISQKPSRDICQRGTSLTIQCQVDSQVTMMFWYRQQPGQSLTLIATANQGSEATYESGFVIDKFPISRPNLTFSTLTVSNMSPEDSSIYLCSVDNGETQYFGPGTRLLVL.

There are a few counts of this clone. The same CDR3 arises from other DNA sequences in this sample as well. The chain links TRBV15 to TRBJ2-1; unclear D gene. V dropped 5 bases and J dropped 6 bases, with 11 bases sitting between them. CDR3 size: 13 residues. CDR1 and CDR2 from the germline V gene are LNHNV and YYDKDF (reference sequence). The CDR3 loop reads CATSRTLGNEQFF. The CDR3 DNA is TGTGCCACCAGCCGGACCTTGGGCAATGAGCAGTTCTTC.

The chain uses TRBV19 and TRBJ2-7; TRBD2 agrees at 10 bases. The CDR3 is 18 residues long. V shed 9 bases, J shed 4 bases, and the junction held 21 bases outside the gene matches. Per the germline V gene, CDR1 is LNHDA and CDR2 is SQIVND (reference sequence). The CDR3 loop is CASTRRGSISGRTYEQYF. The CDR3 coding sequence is TGTGCCAGCACCAGGAGGGGGTCGATTAGCGGGAGGACGTACGAGCAGTACTTC.

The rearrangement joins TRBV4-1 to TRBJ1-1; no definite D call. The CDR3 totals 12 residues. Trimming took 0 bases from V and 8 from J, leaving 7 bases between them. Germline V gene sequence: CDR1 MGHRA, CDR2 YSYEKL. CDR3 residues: CASSQERTEAFF. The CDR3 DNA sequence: TGCGCCAGCAGCCAAGAGCGAACGGAAGCTTTCTTT.

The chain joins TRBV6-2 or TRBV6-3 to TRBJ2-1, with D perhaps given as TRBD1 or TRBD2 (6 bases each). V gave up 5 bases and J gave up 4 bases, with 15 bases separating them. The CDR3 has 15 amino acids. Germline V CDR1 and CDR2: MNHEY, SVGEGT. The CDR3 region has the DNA TGTGCCAGCAGTCCAGGGGACTCCGAATACAATGAGCAGTTCTTC. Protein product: CASSPGDSEYNEQFF.

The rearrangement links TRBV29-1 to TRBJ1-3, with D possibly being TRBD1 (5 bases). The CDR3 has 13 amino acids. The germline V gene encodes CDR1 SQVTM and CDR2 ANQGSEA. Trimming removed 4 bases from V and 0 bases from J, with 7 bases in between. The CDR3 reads CSVGDSSGNTIYF. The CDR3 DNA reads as TGCAGCGTTGGCGACAGCTCTGGAAACACCATATATTTT. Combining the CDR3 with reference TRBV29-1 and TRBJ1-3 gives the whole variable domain SAVISQKPSRDICQRGTSLTIQCQVDSQVTMMFWYRQQPGQSLTLIATANQGSEATYESGFVIDKFPISRPNLTFSTLTVSNMSPEDSSIYLCSVGDSSGNTIYFGEGSWLTVV.

The CDR3 sequence is CASSQDPRGHTEAFF. The CDR3 nucleotides read TGTGCCAGCAGCCAAGATCCCAGGGGGCATACTGAAGCTTTCTTT. The chain combines TRBV3-1 (or the pseudogene TRBV3-2) with TRBJ1-1; the match to TRBD1 covers 8 bases. V gave up 0 bases and J gave up 5 bases; unmatched junction bases: 5. CDR3 length: 15 residues. Germline CDR1 reads LGHDT; CDR2 reads YNNKEL (reference sequence).

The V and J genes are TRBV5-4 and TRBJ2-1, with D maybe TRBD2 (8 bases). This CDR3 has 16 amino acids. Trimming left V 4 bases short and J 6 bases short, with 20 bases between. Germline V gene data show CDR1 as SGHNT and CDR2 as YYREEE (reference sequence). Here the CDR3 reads CASSPGGRDRINEQFF. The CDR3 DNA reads TGTGCCAGCAGCCCGGGGGGGCGGGACAGAATCAATGAGCAGTTCTTC.

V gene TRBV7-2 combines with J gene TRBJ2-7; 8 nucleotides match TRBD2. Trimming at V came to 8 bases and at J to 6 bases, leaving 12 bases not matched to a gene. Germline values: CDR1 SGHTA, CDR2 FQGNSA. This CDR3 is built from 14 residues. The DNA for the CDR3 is TGTGCCAGCCGCCTCACAGCGGGAGTCTCCGAGCAGTACTTC. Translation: CASRLTAGVSEQYF. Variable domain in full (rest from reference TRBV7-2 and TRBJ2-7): GAGVSQSPSNKVTEKGKDVELRCDPISGHTALYWYRQSLGQGLEFLIYFQGNSAPDKSGLPSDRFSAERTGGSVSTLTIQRTQQEDSAVYLCASRLTAGVSEQYFGPGTRLTVT.

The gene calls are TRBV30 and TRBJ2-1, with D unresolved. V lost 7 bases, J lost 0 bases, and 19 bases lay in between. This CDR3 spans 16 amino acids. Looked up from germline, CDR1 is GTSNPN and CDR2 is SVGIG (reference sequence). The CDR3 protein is CAYLLSLHSSYNEQFF. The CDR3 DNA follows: TGTGCCTACCTTCTTAGCTTACATAGCTCCTACAATGAGCAGTTCTTC.

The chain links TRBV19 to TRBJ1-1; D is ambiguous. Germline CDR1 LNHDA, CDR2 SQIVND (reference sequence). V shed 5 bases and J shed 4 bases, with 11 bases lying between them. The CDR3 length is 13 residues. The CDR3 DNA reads TGTGCCAGTAGTGGTGGAGGTGTCACTGAAGCTTTCTTT. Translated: CASSGGGVTEAFF.

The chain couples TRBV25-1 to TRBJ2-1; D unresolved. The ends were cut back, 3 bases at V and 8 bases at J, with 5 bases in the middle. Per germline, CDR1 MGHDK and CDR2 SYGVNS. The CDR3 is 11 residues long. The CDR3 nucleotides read TGTGCCAGCAGTGACTATCATGAGCAGTTCTTC. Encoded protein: CASSDYHEQFF.

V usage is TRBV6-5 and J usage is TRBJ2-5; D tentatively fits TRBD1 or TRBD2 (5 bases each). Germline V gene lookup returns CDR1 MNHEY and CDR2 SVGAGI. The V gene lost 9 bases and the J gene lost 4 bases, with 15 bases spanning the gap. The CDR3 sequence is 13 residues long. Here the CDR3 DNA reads TGTGCCAGTGGGGGTATCCTCTTAGAGACCCAGTACTTC. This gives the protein CASGGILLETQYF.

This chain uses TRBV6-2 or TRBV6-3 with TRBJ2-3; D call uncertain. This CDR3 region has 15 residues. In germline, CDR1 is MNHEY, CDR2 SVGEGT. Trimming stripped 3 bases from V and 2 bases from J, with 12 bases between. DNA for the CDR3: TGTGCCAGCAGTTATGCCCAGTTACTCACAGATACGCAGTATTTT. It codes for CASSYAQLLTDTQYF.

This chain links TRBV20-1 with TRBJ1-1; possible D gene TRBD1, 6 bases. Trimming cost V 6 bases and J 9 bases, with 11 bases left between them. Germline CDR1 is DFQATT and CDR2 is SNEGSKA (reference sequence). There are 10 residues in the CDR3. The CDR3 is CSARQEQAFF. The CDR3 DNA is TGCAGTGCCAGACAGGAACAAGCTTTCTTT.